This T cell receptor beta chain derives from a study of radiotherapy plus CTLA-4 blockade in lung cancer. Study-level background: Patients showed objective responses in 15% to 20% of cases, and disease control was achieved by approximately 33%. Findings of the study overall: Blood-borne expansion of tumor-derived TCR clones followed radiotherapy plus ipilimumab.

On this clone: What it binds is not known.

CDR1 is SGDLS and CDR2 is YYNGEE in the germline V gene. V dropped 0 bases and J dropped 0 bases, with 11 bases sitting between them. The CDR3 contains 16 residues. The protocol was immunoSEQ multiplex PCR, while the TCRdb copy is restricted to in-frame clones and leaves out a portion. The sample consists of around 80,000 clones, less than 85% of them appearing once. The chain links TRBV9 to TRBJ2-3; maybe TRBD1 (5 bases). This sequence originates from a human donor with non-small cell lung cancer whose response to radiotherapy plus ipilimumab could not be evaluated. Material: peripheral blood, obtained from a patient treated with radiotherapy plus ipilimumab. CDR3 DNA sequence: TGTGCCAGCAGCGTAGTAGGCAGGGCTAGCACAGATACGCAGTATTTT. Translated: CASSVVGRASTDTQYF. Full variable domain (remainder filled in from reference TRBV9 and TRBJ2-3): DSGVTQTPKHLITATGQRVTLRCSPRSGDLSVYWYQQSLDQGLQFLIQYYNGEERAKGNILERFSAQQFPDLHSELNLSSLELGDSALYFCASSVVGRASTDTQYFGPGTRLTVL.